The subject of this entry is one TCR beta chain. The sample originates from a study of blood T cell repertoires in COVID-19. The germline gives CDR1 SEHNR, CDR2 FQNEAQ (reference sequence). Trimming removed 5 bases at V and 3 bases at J, with 10 bases between. The CDR3 runs to 13 residues. Generated by immunoSEQ multiplex PCR, the TCRdb table keeps only in-frame clones and is missing some. This table has over 200,000 clones, around 90% appearing once. The sequenced material came from peripheral blood. The V and J genes are TRBV7-9 and TRBJ2-5; weak D call: TRBD1 (6 bases). This sequence was found in a man aged 55-75 years who had recovered from COVID-19. The CDR3 is CASSLTGKETQYF. The CDR3, as DNA: TGTGCCAGCAGCCTCACAGGGAAAGAGACCCAGTACTTC.